This T cell receptor beta chain was captured by sequencing in a study of T cell repertoires in cytomegalovirus infection. This clonotype was detected a few times. Its antigen is currently unknown. TCRdb redid the calling of the reads with MiXCR, one entry per CDR3 protein. The data hold fewer than 350,000 distinct CDR3 sequences, with approximately 32% observed a single time. CDR1 and CDR2 (germline): SGHTA, FQGTGA. V was shortened by 5 bases and J by 5 bases, with 16 bases between the two germline ends. There are 14 residues in the CDR3. The V and J genes are TRBV7-3 and TRBJ2-7; no firm D call. The source is a human donor in good health (CMV status not recorded). Some clones in this sample may be carry-over from other donors' samples. The sequencing here drew on cultured PBMCs, taken from culture after CMV antigen stimulation. CDR3 sequence reads: CASSPLGQTDEQYF. In nucleotides, the CDR3 is TGTGCCAGCAGCCCCCTCGGGCAAACGGACGAGCAGTACTTC.